Below, 14 T cell receptor beta chains from the same sample are listed, as sequenced in a study of CD8 T cells in ankylosing spondylitis. One entry per CDR3 protein, called by TCRdb with MiXCR from the 5' RACE reads. The sample consists of over 400,000 distinct CDR3 sequences, 20% to 30% of them appearing once. These TCRs are of unknown antigen specificity. Study-level results: Ankylosing spondylitis blood appeared to be characterized by a TCR beta motif of eight highly homologous variants.

The specimen was blood, either unsorted or a sorted T cell fraction (not recorded which). The receptors here all came from a male donor with ankylosing spondylitis.

J is TRBJ2-5 and V is TRBV7-2; the D gene is possibly TRBD2 (7 bases). CDR3 size: 13 residues. Deletions cut 5 bases from V and 4 bases from J, with 11 bases between. Germline CDR1 and CDR2: SGHTA and FQGNSA. As DNA, the CDR3 is TGTGCCAGCAGCGGGGGGGGCGGAGAGACCCAGTACTTC. It specifies CASSGGGGETQYF.

The V and J genes are TRBV6-6 and TRBJ1-6; D possibly corresponds to TRBD1 (5 bases). This CDR3 contains 13 residues. Germline lookup yields CDR1 MNHNY and CDR2 SVGAGI (reference sequence). The V end was cut by 7 bases, the J end by 4 bases, with 8 bases between. CDR3 residues: CASIDSYNSPLHF. The DNA for the CDR3 is TGTGCCAGCATTGACAGTTATAATTCACCCCTCCACTTT.

In its sample, this clonotype was seen a few times. This chain uses TRBV5-1 with TRBJ2-1; tentatively, D is TRBD2 (5 bases). Trimming took off 6 bases at V and 2 bases at J, with 18 bases between the two ends. There are 16 residues in the CDR3. Germline V gene sequence: CDR1 SGHRS, CDR2 YFSETQ. The CDR3 here is CASTETTGYPYNEQFF. DNA for the CDR3: TGCGCCAGCACCGAGACTACGGGTTACCCCTACAATGAGCAGTTCTTC.

Only a few counts were recorded for this clonotype. The V gene is TRBV24-1, the J gene TRBJ2-5, with D perhaps TRBD1 (5 bases). V lost 6 bases, J lost 6 bases, and 19 bases lay in between. The CDR3 extends over 15 amino acids. Germline values: CDR1 KGHDR, CDR2 SFDVKD. CDR3 protein: CATSPGSNRRKTQYF. For the CDR3, the DNA is TGTGCCACCAGTCCCGGGTCAAACAGGCGGAAGACCCAGTACTTC.

This chain links TRBV5-8 with TRBJ2-7; D is perhaps TRBD2 (6 bases). Germline V lookup: CDR1 SGHTS, CDR2 YDEGEE. Trimming left V 4 bases short and J 4 bases short, with 24 bases between. The CDR3 covers 17 residues. The CDR3 DNA follows: TGTGCCAGCAGCCCGCTGGGGGTGGGAGGTTATGTATACGAGCAGTACTTC. This sequence encodes CASSPLGVGGYVYEQYF. Looking up the rest from reference TRBV5-8 and TRBJ2-7 gives the full variable domain: EAGVTQSPTHLIKTRGQQATLRCSPISGHTSVYWYQQALGLGLQFLLWYDEGEERNRGNFPPRFSGRQFPNYSSELNVNALELEDSALYLCASSPLGVGGYVYEQYFGPGTRLTVT.

V and J are TRBV12-3 or TRBV12-4 and TRBJ2-1; TRBD2 is a possible D gene (5 bases). Deletions cut 1 base from V and 6 bases from J, with 13 bases between. The CDR3 is 15 residues long. The CDR3 bases are TGTGCCAGCAGTTTAGTGAGGGTCCCTAGCAATGAGCAGTTCTTC. Protein: CASSLVRVPSNEQFF.

This sequence joins TRBV30 and TRBJ1-3; 7 bases fit TRBD1. The CDR3 spans 13 residues. CDR1 is GTSNPN, CDR2 SVGIG, per germline (reference sequence). Trimming cost V 4 bases and J 0 bases; bases outside gene matches: 0. The CDR3 region has the DNA TGTGCCTGGAACAGGGGCTCTGGAAACACCATATATTTT. It translates to CAWNRGSGNTIYF.

Concerning this clonotype: Relative to the germline gene, one junction end is altered; a read error may explain this. V gene TRBV5-1 combines with J gene TRBJ2-7; D perhaps matches TRBD1 (6 bases). The CDR3 totals 13 residues. CDR1 SGHRS and CDR2 YFSETQ come from the germline V gene. CDR3 DNA sequence: TGCGCCAGCAGCGCGGAAAGTTGGACAGAGAAGAACTTC. Protein product: CASSAESWTEKNF.

V and J are TRBV7-2 and TRBJ1-1, with D maybe TRBD1 (5 bases). V gave up 1 base and J gave up 4 bases, with 13 bases separating them. This CDR3 has 15 residues. In germline, CDR1 is SGHTA, CDR2 FQGNSA. CDR3 DNA: TGTGCCAGCAGCTTAGTCTCCGGGGGGGGCACTGAAGCTTTCTTT. Protein: CASSLVSGGGTEAFF.

V gene TRBV5-1 combines with J gene TRBJ2-5; 10 nucleotides match TRBD2. The junction had 4 bases not matched to a gene; V was cut back by 3 bases and J by 5 bases. The CDR3 is 14 amino acids. The germline gives CDR1 SGHRS, CDR2 YFSETQ. The CDR3 is CASSSQGLAETQYF. CDR3 DNA sequence: TGCGCCAGCAGCTCACAGGGACTAGCGGAGACCCAGTACTTC.

V gene TRBV28 combines with J gene TRBJ2-7, with 13 nucleotides matching TRBD2. In germline, CDR1 is MDHEN, CDR2 SYDVKM. V lost 2 bases to trimming and J lost 3 bases; unmatched junction nucleotides: 4. The CDR3 is 16 residues long. The CDR3 nucleotides are TGTGCCAGCAGTTTACCCTGGACTAGCGGGAGCTACGAGCAGTACTTC. Amino acids: CASSLPWTSGSYEQYF.

This clonotype came up a few times. The chain combines TRBV20-1 with TRBJ1-1, with D perhaps matching TRBD1 (6 bases). The length of the CDR3 is 14 residues. CDR1 DFQATT and CDR2 SNEGSKA come from the germline V gene (reference sequence). The V gene lost 3 bases and the J gene lost 4 bases, with 15 bases spanning the gap. The CDR3 spells CSARAGESGTEAFF. The CDR3 region has the DNA TGCAGTGCTAGGGCAGGGGAGTCGGGCACTGAAGCTTTCTTT.

A word on this clonotype: Being one base from a much bigger clone, this may be a read error. The V and J genes are TRBV5-1 and TRBJ1-1, with 7 bases identical to TRBD1. The junction had 4 bases not matched to a gene; V was cut back by 4 bases and J by 1 base. This CDR3 has 14 amino acids. Germline V gives CDR1 SGHRS, CDR2 YFSETQ. The CDR3 nucleotides are TGCGCCAGCAGCCGGGGACAGCCGAACACTGAAGCTTTCTTT. This sequence encodes CASSRGQPNTEAFF.

The chain combines TRBV20-1 with TRBJ2-7; D not resolved. Trimming shortened V by 3 bases and J by 0 bases, and 9 bases separated the two germline ends. The germline V gene encodes CDR1 DFQATT and CDR2 SNEGSKA (reference sequence). There are 13 residues in the CDR3. The DNA for the CDR3 is TGCAGTGCTAGGCGTCAATACTCCTACGAGCAGTACTTC. It codes for CSARRQYSYEQYF.